The present entry profiles one T cell receptor (beta chain) with its context. The record originates from a study of blood T cell repertoires in COVID-19. Using immunoSEQ multiplex PCR, the repertoire was profiled, and TCRdb retains in-frame clones only, with some absent. Of 100,000 or so clones detected, more than 80% appear once; the ten largest clones hold more than 9%. The germline CDR1 and CDR2 sequences are SGHNT and YENEEA. The V and J ends lost 1 base and 12 bases respectively, with 16 bases between them. The CDR3 contains 14 residues. This sequence was found in a human donor in a cohort sampled during active COVID-19. Material for sequencing was peripheral blood. The chain couples TRBV11-3 to TRBJ2-1, with D unresolved. The CDR3 DNA reads TGTGCCAGCAGCTTAGTGGTCAGTTTGTCGGGGCAGTTCTTC. Protein sequence: CASSLVVSLSGQFF.